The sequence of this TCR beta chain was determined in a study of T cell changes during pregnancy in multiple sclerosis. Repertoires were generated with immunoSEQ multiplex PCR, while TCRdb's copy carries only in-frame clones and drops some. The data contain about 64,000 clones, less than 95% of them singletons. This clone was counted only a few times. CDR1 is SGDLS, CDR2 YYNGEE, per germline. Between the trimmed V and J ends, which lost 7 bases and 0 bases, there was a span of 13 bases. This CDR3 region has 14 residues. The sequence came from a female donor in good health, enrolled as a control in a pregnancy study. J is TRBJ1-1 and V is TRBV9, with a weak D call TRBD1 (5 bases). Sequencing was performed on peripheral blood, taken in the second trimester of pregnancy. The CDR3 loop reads CASAIGGVNTEAFF. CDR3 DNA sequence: TGTGCCAGCGCCATTGGAGGGGTGAACACTGAAGCTTTCTTT.